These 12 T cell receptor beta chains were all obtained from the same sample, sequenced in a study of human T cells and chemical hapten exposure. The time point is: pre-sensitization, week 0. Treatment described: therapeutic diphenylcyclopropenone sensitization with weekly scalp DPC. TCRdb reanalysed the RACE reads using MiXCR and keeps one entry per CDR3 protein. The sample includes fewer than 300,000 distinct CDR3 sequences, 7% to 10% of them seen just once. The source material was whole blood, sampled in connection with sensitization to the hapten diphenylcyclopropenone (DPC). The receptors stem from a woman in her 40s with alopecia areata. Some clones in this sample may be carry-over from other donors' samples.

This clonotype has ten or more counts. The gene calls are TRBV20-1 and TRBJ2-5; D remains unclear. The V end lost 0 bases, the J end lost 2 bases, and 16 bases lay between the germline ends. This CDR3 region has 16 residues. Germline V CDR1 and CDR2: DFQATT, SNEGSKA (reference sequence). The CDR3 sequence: CSARDLVALLQETQYF. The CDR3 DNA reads TGCAGTGCTAGAGATCTGGTAGCTCTACTTCAAGAGACCCAGTACTTC.

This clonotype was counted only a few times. Written as DNA, the CDR3 is TGTGCCAGCAGTCCCTCGGTGGTTGAGCAGTTCTTC. Its protein product is CASSPSVVEQFF. J is TRBJ2-1 and V is TRBV12-3 or TRBV12-4; D is unclear. The CDR3 loop spans 12 amino acids. Trimming removed 5 bases at V and 9 bases at J, with 11 bases between.

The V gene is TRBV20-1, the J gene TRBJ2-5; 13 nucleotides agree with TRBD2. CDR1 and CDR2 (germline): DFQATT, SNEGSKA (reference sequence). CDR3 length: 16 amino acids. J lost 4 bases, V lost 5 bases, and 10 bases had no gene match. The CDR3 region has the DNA TGCAGTGCTCGAACTAGCGGGAGGGCCGCAGGAGAGACCCAGTACTTC. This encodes CSARTSGRAAGETQYF.

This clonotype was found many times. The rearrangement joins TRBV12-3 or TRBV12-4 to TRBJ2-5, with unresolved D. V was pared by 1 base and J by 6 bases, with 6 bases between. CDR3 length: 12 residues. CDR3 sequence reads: CASSLEGQTQYF. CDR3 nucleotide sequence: TGTGCCAGCAGTTTAGAAGGGCAGACCCAGTACTTC.

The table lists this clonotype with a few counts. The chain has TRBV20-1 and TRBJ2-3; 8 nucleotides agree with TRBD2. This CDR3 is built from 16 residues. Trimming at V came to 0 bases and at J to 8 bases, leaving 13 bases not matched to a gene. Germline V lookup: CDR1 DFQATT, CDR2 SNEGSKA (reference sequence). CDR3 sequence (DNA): TGCAGTGCTAGAGATATCAGACTAGCGTTAGCGGGTACGCAGTATTTT. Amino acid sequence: CSARDIRLALAGTQYF.

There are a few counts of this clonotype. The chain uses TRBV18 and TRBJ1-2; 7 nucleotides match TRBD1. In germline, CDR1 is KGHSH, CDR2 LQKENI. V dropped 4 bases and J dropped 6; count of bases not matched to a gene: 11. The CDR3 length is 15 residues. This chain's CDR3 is CASSLRGQAKNGYTF. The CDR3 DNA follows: TGTGCCAGCTCACTCCGAGGACAGGCGAAAAATGGCTACACCTTC.

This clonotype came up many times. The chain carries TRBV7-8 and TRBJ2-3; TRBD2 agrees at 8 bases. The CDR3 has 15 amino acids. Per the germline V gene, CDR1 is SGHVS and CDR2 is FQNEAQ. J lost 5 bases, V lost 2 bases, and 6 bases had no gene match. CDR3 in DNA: TGTGCCAGCAGCTTAAGAGAGCGGGAGATAGATACGCAGTATTTT. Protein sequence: CASSLREREIDTQYF.

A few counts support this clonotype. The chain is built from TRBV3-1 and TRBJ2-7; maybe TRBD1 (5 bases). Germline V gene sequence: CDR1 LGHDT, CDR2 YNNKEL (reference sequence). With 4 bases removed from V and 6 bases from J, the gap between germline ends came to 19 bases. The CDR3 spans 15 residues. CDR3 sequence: CASSPLRLGAIEQYF. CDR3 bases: TGTGCCAGCAGCCCACTCCGTTTAGGGGCCATCGAGCAGTACTTC.

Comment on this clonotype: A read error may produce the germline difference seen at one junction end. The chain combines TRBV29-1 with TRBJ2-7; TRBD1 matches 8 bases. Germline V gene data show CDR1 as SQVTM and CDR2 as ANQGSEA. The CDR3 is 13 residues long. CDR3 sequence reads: CRVVAGGTYEQYF. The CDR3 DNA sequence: TGCAGAGTTGTGGCAGGGGGCACCTACGAGCAGTACTTC.

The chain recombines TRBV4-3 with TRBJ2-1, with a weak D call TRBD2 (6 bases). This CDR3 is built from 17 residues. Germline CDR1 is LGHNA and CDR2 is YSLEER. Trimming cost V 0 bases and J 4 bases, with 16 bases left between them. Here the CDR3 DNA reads TGCGCCAGCAGCCAAGAAGTGTTGGGGGGACCGTACAATGAGCAGTTCTTC. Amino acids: CASSQEVLGGPYNEQFF.

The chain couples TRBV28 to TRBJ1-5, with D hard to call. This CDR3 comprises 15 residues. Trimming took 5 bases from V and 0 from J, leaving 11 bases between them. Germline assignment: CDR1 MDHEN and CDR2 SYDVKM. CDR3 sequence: CASSGSFGSNQPQHF. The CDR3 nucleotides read TGTGCCAGCAGTGGGTCTTTCGGTAGCAATCAGCCCCAGCATTTT.

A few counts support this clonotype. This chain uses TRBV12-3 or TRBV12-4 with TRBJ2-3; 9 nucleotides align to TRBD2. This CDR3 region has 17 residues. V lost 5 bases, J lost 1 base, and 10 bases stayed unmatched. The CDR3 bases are TGTGCCAGCAGTCTCGGTAGTAGCGGGAGCGGCACAGATACGCAGTATTTT. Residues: CASSLGSSGSGTDTQYF.